Following are 28 T cell receptor beta chains from one sample sequenced in a study of blood T cell repertoires in COVID-19. Here immunoSEQ multiplex PCR was the method, and the copy in TCRdb shows in-frame clones only, minus some. This sample has 35,000 to 45,000 clones, with 70% to 85% found just once. What was sequenced was peripheral blood. These receptors came from a woman older than 75 with acute or convalescent COVID-19.

The chain recombines TRBV5-6 with TRBJ2-7; the D gene is possibly TRBD2 (6 bases). The CDR3 length is 15 residues. CDR1 and CDR2 from the germline V gene are SGHDT and YYEEEE. Trimming stripped 5 bases from V and 5 bases from J, with 20 bases between. The CDR3 here is CASRGGLPGFNEQYF. CDR3 nucleotide sequence: TGTGCCAGCAGGGGGGGACTGCCAGGGTTCAACGAGCAGTACTTC.

The chain couples TRBV5-1 to TRBJ2-7; TRBD1 aligns across 8 bases. With V trimmed by 4 bases and J by 1 base, 16 bases remained unmatched. The CDR3 contains 18 residues. The germline V gene has CDR1 SGHRS and CDR2 YFSETQ. CDR3 residues: CASSPQPEPGQESYEQYF. CDR3 coding DNA: TGCGCCAGCAGCCCTCAACCTGAACCGGGACAGGAATCCTACGAGCAGTACTTC.

The J gene is TRBJ2-3, the V gene TRBV5-1, with 12 bases that match TRBD2. Germline trimming cut 4 bases from V and 0 bases from J; bases unmatched to any gene: 6. The CDR3 runs to 17 residues. CDR1 SGHRS and CDR2 YFSETQ come from the germline V gene. CDR3 coding DNA: TGCGCCAGCAGCACAGGACTAGCGGGGATTAGCACAGATACGCAGTATTTT. Residues: CASSTGLAGISTDTQYF. Combining the CDR3 with reference TRBV5-1 and TRBJ2-3 gives the whole variable domain KAGVTQTPRYLIKTRGQQVTLSCSPISGHRSVSWYQQTPGQGLQFLFEYFSETQRNKGNFPGRFSGRQFSNSRSEMNVSTLELGDSALYLCASSTGLAGISTDTQYFGPGTRLTVL.

The chain joins TRBV15 to TRBJ2-7, with 11 bases that match TRBD2. The CDR3 runs 16 residues. Unmatched junction bases numbered 9, after V lost 5 bases and J lost 3 bases. The germline V gene encodes CDR1 LNHNV and CDR2 YYDKDF (reference sequence). CDR3 DNA: TGTGCCACCAGCCCAAGGGGACTAGCGGCCGTCTACGAGCAGTACTTC. This gives the protein CATSPRGLAAVYEQYF.

The rearrangement joins TRBV5-1 to TRBJ2-5; possible D gene TRBD1, 6 bases. V dropped 4 bases and J dropped 1 base, with 11 bases sitting between them. The germline V gene encodes CDR1 SGHRS and CDR2 YFSETQ. This CDR3 region has 14 residues. In nucleotides, the CDR3 is TGCGCCAGCAGCGCCGGGACAACCCAAGAGACCCAGTACTTC. Protein product: CASSAGTTQETQYF.

The chain joins TRBV10-2 to TRBJ1-2; D is uncertain. Deletions cut 2 bases from V and 0 bases from J, with 22 bases between. Germline V gives CDR1 WSHSY, CDR2 SAAADI. The CDR3 runs to 19 residues. The CDR3 is CASSEVVERPTLANYGYTF. CDR3 nucleotide sequence: TGCGCCAGCAGTGAGGTGGTTGAGCGGCCTACCCTCGCTAACTATGGCTACACCTTC.

The CDR3 DNA follows: TGTGCCAGCAGCTTACCGGACAGAGACCGCTATGGCTACACCTTC. Translation: CASSLPDRDRYGYTF. The genes are TRBV7-9 and TRBJ1-2; a possible D gene is TRBD1 (6 bases). Germline assignment: CDR1 SEHNR and CDR2 FQNEAQ (reference sequence). V lost 2 bases and J 4 bases, leaving 14 bases between the germline ends. CDR3 length: 15 amino acids.

V gene TRBV2 combines with J gene TRBJ2-5; unclear D gene. Germline loops: CDR1 SNHLY, CDR2 FYNNEI. V lost 1 base and J 1 base, leaving 7 bases between the germline ends. This CDR3 spans 14 amino acids. In nucleotides, the CDR3 is TGTGCCAGCAGTGAAGGGGCAGTCCAAGAGACCCAGTACTTC. Its protein is CASSEGAVQETQYF.

The V call is TRBV12-5, the J call TRBJ1-6; D is unclear. The CDR3 has 12 residues. CDR1 LGHNT and CDR2 FRNRAP come from the germline V gene. V was clipped by 1 base and J by 10 bases, with 5 bases between them. Written as DNA, the CDR3 is TGTGCTAGTGGTTTGGAGAGCTCACCCCTCCACTTT. It yields the protein CASGLESSPLHF.

This sequence joins TRBV3-1 (or the pseudogene TRBV3-2) and TRBJ1-6; 9 bases align to TRBD1. The CDR3 is 15 amino acids. The germline CDR1 and CDR2 sequences are LGHDT and YNNKEL (reference sequence). With 2 bases clipped from V and 10 bases from J, the junction kept 6 bases outside the gene matches. This chain's CDR3 is CASSQNRGLGSPLHF. In DNA, the CDR3 is TGTGCCAGCAGCCAAAACAGGGGGCTTGGGTCACCCCTCCACTTT.

V usage is TRBV11-3 and J usage is TRBJ2-7, with 10 bases matching TRBD2. Looked up from germline, CDR1 is SGHNT and CDR2 is YENEEA. The V and J ends lost 4 bases and 9 bases, in that order; junction bases with no gene match: 6. The length of the CDR3 is 13 residues. CDR3 sequence (DNA): TGTGCCAGCAGCTCGGTAGCGGGAGGAAGGCAGTACTTC. Its protein is CASSSVAGGRQYF.

This clone appeared once. This chain joins TRBV5-1 and TRBJ2-1; D is unresolved. The V end lost 3 bases, the J end lost 1 base, and 5 bases lay between the germline ends. Germline V gives CDR1 SGHRS, CDR2 YFSETQ. The CDR3 sequence is 13 residues long. CDR3 region: CASSSQSYNEQFF. DNA for the CDR3: TGCGCCAGCAGCTCCCAGTCCTACAATGAGCAGTTCTTC.

V usage is TRBV10-1 and J usage is TRBJ1-5; D is unresolved. CDR1 WNHNN and CDR2 SYGVQD come from the germline V gene (reference sequence). This CDR3 comprises 12 residues. V was clipped by 5 bases and J by 2 bases, with 4 bases between them. CDR3 sequence (DNA): TGCGCCAGCAGTAGAGGCAATCAGCCCCAGCATTTT. It codes for CASSRGNQPQHF.

J is TRBJ2-7 and V is TRBV28; the D gene is possibly TRBD1 (6 bases). This CDR3 comprises 15 residues. The V gene's germline CDR1 is MDHEN and CDR2 SYDVKM. V was cut by 2 bases and J by 0 bases, with 11 bases left in between. CDR3 DNA sequence: TGTGCCAGCAGTTTACAGGGGTCGATCTCCTACGAGCAGTACTTC. Its translation: CASSLQGSISYEQYF.

The V call is TRBV27, the J call TRBJ2-3; 8 bases line up with TRBD2. The CDR3 totals 14 residues. CDR1 and CDR2 from the germline V gene are MNHEY and SMNVEV (reference sequence). Unmatched junction bases numbered 6, after V lost 6 bases and J lost 4 bases. CDR3 loop: CASSRGGFSDTQYF. The CDR3 bases are TGTGCCAGCAGCCGGGGGGGCTTCTCAGATACGCAGTATTTT.

The rearrangement joins TRBV5-4 to TRBJ2-7; D perhaps matches TRBD2 (5 bases). The CDR3 has 14 amino acids. V dropped 4 bases and J dropped 3 bases, with 14 bases sitting between them. The germline CDR1 and CDR2 sequences are SGHNT and YYREEE (reference sequence). CDR3 residues: CASSPGGSYYEQYF. CDR3 nucleotide sequence: TGTGCCAGCAGCCCTGGAGGCAGTTACTACGAGCAGTACTTC. The full variable domain, completed using reference TRBV5-4 and TRBJ2-7, is ETGVTQSPTHLIKTRGQQVTLRCSSQSGHNTVSWYQQALGQGPQFIFQYYREEENGRGNFPPRFSGLQFPNYSSELNVNALELDDSALYLCASSPGGSYYEQYFGPGTRLTVT.

CDR3 nucleotide sequence: TGTGCCAGCAGCTTAGGGCTAGCCTATGCTACAGATACGCAGTATTTT. Translation gives CASSLGLAYATDTQYF. The chain links TRBV11-2 to TRBJ2-3; possibly TRBD2 for D (5 bases). Trimming shortened V by 1 base and J by 3 bases, and 14 bases separated the two germline ends. From germline, CDR1 is SGHAT and CDR2 FQNNGV. CDR3 length equals 16 residues.

The gene calls are TRBV5-1 and TRBJ2-1, with 10 bases aligning to TRBD2. Unmatched junction bases numbered 19, after V lost 4 bases and J lost 6 bases. Germline CDR1 and CDR2: SGHRS and YFSETQ. The CDR3 extends over 19 amino acids. CDR3 sequence reads: CASSATGTSASPGSNEQFF. For the CDR3, the DNA is TGCGCCAGCAGCGCAACCGGGACTAGCGCGTCCCCCGGATCCAATGAGCAGTTCTTC.

V usage is TRBV5-1 and J usage is TRBJ1-3; a possible D gene is TRBD1 (5 bases). The CDR3 runs 14 residues. The V gene lost 4 bases and the J gene lost 2 bases, with 10 bases spanning the gap. CDR1 SGHRS and CDR2 YFSETQ come from the germline V gene. CDR3 DNA: TGCGCCAGCAGCCTGGACAACGCTGGAAACACCATATATTTT. Translated: CASSLDNAGNTIYF. Full variable domain (outside the CDR3, taken from reference TRBV5-1 and TRBJ1-3): KAGVTQTPRYLIKTRGQQVTLSCSPISGHRSVSWYQQTPGQGLQFLFEYFSETQRNKGNFPGRFSGRQFSNSRSEMNVSTLELGDSALYLCASSLDNAGNTIYFGEGSWLTVV.

This rearrangement joins TRBV9 to TRBJ1-6, with 7 bases identical to TRBD1. Germline CDR1 reads SGDLS; CDR2 reads YYNGEE. Trimming removed 5 bases from V and 5 bases from J; junction bases left unmatched: 4. The CDR3 totals 14 residues. In DNA, the CDR3 is TGTGCCAGCAGGATAGGGGGCGATAATTCACCCCTCCACTTT. It specifies CASRIGGDNSPLHF. Full variable domain (outside the CDR3, taken from reference TRBV9 and TRBJ1-6): DSGVTQTPKHLITATGQRVTLRCSPRSGDLSVYWYQQSLDQGLQFLIQYYNGEERAKGNILERFSAQQFPDLHSELNLSSLELGDSALYFCASRIGGDNSPLHFGNGTRLTVT.

V is TRBV6-2 or TRBV6-3 and J is TRBJ1-5; no definite D call. This CDR3 comprises 12 residues. The V end was cut by 4 bases, the J end by 5 bases, with 6 bases between. Germline lookup yields CDR1 MNHEY and CDR2 SVGEGT. CDR3 bases: TGTGCCAGCAGTTTCTTCGATCAGCCCCAGCATTTT. It specifies CASSFFDQPQHF.

The V and J genes are TRBV12-3 or TRBV12-4 and TRBJ2-7; 8 bases align to TRBD1. Losses at the gene ends were 10 bases for V and 6 bases for J; bases not matched to a gene: 8. This CDR3 is 12 amino acids long. The CDR3 reads CATRQGSAEQYF. CDR3 nucleotide sequence: TGTGCCACCCGACAGGGGTCCGCCGAGCAGTACTTC.

The chain recombines TRBV28 with TRBJ2-1, with no clear D. The CDR3 extends over 12 amino acids. The germline V gene encodes CDR1 MDHEN and CDR2 SYDVKM. V lost 5 bases to trimming and J lost 12 bases, with 14 bases between them. CDR3 in DNA: TGTGCCAGCAGTCTTGCTAGTCACGGGCAGTTCTTC. Translating gives CASSLASHGQFF.

This sequence joins TRBV27 and TRBJ1-1; TRBD1 matches at 11 bases. The CDR3 length is 15 residues. From germline, CDR1 is MNHEY and CDR2 SMNVEV (reference sequence). V was clipped by 5 bases and J by 6 bases; unmatched bases: 8. The CDR3 DNA sequence: TGTGCCAGCAGTCGAAAGCCGGGACAGGGGGCTGAAGCTTTCTTT. It encodes CASSRKPGQGAEAFF.

This sequence joins TRBV10-2 and TRBJ2-3; TRBD2 might be the D (6 bases). This CDR3 has 14 residues. Germline values: CDR1 WSHSY, CDR2 SAAADI. CDR3 nucleotides: TGCGCTGTTAGAGCGGGTACTAGCACAGATACGCAGTATTTT. It translates to CAVRAGTSTDTQYF.

This chain connects TRBV5-1 to TRBJ1-1, with 8 bases aligning to TRBD1. V was pared by 0 bases and J by 1 base, with 2 bases of the junction left unmatched. The germline V gene has CDR1 SGHRS and CDR2 YFSETQ. There are 15 residues in the CDR3. The CDR3 reads CASSLETGANTEAFF. In nucleotides, the CDR3 is TGCGCCAGCAGCTTGGAGACAGGGGCGAACACTGAAGCTTTCTTT.

The chain has TRBV23-1 and TRBJ1-2; maybe TRBD1 (5 bases). TRBV23-1 belongs to the ORF category, with a function that is uncertain. The germline V and J ends were trimmed by 10 bases and 0 bases, with 18 bases remaining between them. CDR3 length equals 15 residues. The DNA for the CDR3 is TGCGCCACCAACCTGTGGGGGGTCACTAACTATGGCTACACCTTC. Translating gives CATNLWGVTNYGYTF.

By frequency in the sample, this clone is large (0.1 to 1%). V gene TRBV25-1 combines with J gene TRBJ2-1, with D possibly being TRBD2 (6 bases). Per germline, CDR1 MGHDK and CDR2 SYGVNS. The V end was cut by 4 bases, the J end by 4 bases, with 20 bases between. This CDR3 is built from 17 residues. CDR3 coding DNA: TGTGCCAGCAGTGGACAAATTGGGACTTCTTGGTACAATGAGCAGTTCTTC. It encodes CASSGQIGTSWYNEQFF. The variable domain in full, with the rest retrieved from reference TRBV25-1 and TRBJ2-1, is EADIYQTPRYLVIGTGKKITLECSQTMGHDKMYWYQQDPGMELHLIHYSYGVNSTEKGDLSSESTVSRIRTEHFPLTLESARPSHTSQYLCASSGQIGTSWYNEQFFGPGTRLTVL.